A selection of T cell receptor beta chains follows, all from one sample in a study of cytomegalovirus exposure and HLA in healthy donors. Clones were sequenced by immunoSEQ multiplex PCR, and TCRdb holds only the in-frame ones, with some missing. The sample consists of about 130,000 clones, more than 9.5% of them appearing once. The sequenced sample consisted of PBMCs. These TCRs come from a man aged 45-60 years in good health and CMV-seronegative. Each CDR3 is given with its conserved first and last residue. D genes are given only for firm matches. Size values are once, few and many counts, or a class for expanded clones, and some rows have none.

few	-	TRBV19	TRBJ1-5	TGTGCCAGTAGTTTTCAGGGGTCTAGCAATCAGCCCCAGCATTTT	CASSFQGSSNQPQHF
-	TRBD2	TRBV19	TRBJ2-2	TGTGCCAGTCGGACGGGACTAGCGGGAGGTGTCGGGGAGCTGTTTTTT	CASRTGLAGGVGELFF
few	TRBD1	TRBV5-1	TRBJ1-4	TGCGCCAGCAGCTTGGGATCGGGACAGGGTCGAAAACTGTTTTTT	CASSLGSGQGRKLFF
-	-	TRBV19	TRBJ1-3	TGTGCCAGTAGTACGACAACTCAATCTGGAAACACCATATATTTT	CASSTTTQSGNTIYF
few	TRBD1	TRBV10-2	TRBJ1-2	TGCGCCAGCGCTGGCGGGACAGGGGATTTGTATGGCTACACCTTC	CASAGGTGDLYGYTF
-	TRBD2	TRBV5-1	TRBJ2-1	TGCGCCAGCAGCTTGACTAGCGGGACAGACGCCAATGAGCAGTTCTTC	CASSLTSGTDANEQFF
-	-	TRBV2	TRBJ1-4	TGTGCCAGCATCCCTCGGGGAGCAACTAATGAAAAACTGTTTTTT	CASIPRGATNEKLFF
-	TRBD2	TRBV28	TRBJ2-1	TGTGCCAGCCAGAAGCCCGGGACTAGCGGGAGGGGTGAGCAGTTCTTC	CASQKPGTSGRGEQFF
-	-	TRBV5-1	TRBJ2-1	TGCGCCAGCAGCTTGGAGGGGAGGACTCGTACTAATGAGCAGTTCTTC	CASSLEGRTRTNEQFF
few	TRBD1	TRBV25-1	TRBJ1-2	TGTGCCAGCAGTGAATTGGAAGGGACAGGAGCCTATGGCTACACCTTC	CASSELEGTGAYGYTF
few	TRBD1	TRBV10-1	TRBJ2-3	TGCGCCAGCAGTGAGTCAAGGGACAGGGACTCTACGCAGTATTTT	CASSESRDRDSTQYF
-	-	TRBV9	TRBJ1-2	TGTGCCAGCAGCGTAGCGAAAGGGGCCGGTGGCTACACCTTC	CASSVAKGAGGYTF
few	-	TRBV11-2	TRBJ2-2	TGTGCCAGCAGCTTAGTGCGACTAGCGAACACCGGGGAGCTGTTTTTT	CASSLVRLANTGELFF
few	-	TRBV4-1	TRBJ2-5	TGCGCCAGCAGCCCTCAGGGATACCAAGAGACCCAGTACTTC	CASSPQGYQETQYF
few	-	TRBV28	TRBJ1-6	TGTGCCAGCAGTTTTTTTCGGGACAATAATTCACCCCTCCACTTT	CASSFFRDNNSPLHF
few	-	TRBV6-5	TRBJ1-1	TGTGCCAGCAGTTACTCGTATCAGGGGTTTGAAGCTTTCTTT	CASSYSYQGFEAFF
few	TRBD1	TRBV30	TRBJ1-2	TGTGCCTGGAACCAGGGGGCGTCGTATGGCTACACCTTC	CAWNQGASYGYTF
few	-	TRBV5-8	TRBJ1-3	TGTGCCAGCCAGTTGTTGGCAGGGGTCTCTGGAAACACCATATATTTT	CASQLLAGVSGNTIYF
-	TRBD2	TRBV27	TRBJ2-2	TGTGCCAGCAAGTCCGGGACTAGCGGGGGCACCGGGGAGCTGTTTTTT	CASKSGTSGGTGELFF
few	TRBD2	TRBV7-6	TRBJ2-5	TGTGCCAGCAGCCCCCTCGGGAGGACGGGGGAGACCCAGTACTTC	CASSPLGRTGETQYF